This TCR beta chain came from a study of cytomegalovirus exposure and HLA in healthy donors. Study background: Among some 400 genotyped donors, around 81% fell in the Caucasian-associated ancestry cluster.

All the people who gave samples were healthy bone marrow donors. This clone has only a few counts. Its antigen is unknown. In the PCR, 60 Vbeta and 13 Jbeta primers were used. Some clones are missing from TCRdb's copy, which holds only in-frame ones; the method was immunoSEQ multiplex PCR. The sample has more than 80,000 clones, roughly two thirds seen once. Overall study findings and caveats: Apparent HLA restriction characterized most CMV-associated TCR beta chains in a later analysis. DRB1 had the most TCR associations and HLA-C the fewest, a later analysis found, with rates varying by HLA locus.

V was pared by 4 bases and J by 2 bases, with 11 bases between. The CDR3 runs to 13 residues. Germline CDR1 is SQVTM and CDR2 is ANQGSEA. This receptor was taken from a female donor in good health and CMV-seronegative. The specimen was PBMCs. This rearrangement joins TRBV29-1 to TRBJ1-1; D unresolved. The DNA of the CDR3 is TGCAGCGTTGTGGGGAGAGGAAACACTGAAGCTTTCTTT. Protein product: CSVVGRGNTEAFF.